The clone carrying this T cell receptor (beta chain) was seen only once. Authors' methods: Quantification of nucleated cells was approximated via reference gene primer amplification. The repertoire was sequenced with immunoSEQ multiplex PCR; TCRdb's copy has only in-frame clones and lacks some. D and trimming come from the DNA, and the V and J calls and clone size come from that table. This table has approximately 300,000 clones, 86% appearing once. Participants' own reports of clinical history determined their cohort assignment. There are 15 residues in the CDR3. Germline V lookup: CDR1 SGHVS, CDR2 FNYEAQ. Between the trimmed V and J ends, which lost 3 bases and 2 bases, there was a span of 8 bases. The data were taken from a study of blood T cell repertoires in COVID-19.

The sequenced material came from PBMCs or T cells enriched from blood (not recorded which). The TCR sequence derives from a woman aged 18-35 years who had recovered from COVID-19. The genes are TRBV7-6 and TRBJ2-6; possible D gene TRBD2, 6 bases. CDR3 DNA sequence: TGTGCCAGCAGCTTCGGGGGAGCTGGGGCCAACGTCCTGACTTTC. As protein: CASSFGGAGANVLTF.